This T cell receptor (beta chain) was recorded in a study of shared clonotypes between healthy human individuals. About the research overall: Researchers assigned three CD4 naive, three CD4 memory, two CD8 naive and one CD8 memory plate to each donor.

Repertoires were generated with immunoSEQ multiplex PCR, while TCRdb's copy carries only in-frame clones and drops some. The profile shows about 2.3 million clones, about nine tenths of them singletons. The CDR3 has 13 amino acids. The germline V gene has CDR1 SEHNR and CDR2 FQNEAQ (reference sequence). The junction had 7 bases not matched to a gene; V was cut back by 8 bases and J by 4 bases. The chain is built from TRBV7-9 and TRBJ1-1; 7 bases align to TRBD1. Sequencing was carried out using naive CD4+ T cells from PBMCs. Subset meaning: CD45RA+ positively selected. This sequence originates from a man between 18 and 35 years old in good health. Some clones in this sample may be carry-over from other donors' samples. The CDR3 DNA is TGTGCCAGCGCTTTGGGACAGCGCACTGAAGCTTTCTTT. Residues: CASALGQRTEAFF. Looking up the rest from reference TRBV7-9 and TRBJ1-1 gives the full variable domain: DTGVSQNPRHKITKRGQNVTFRCDPISEHNRLYWYRQTLGQGPEFLTYFQNEAQLEKSRLLSDRFSAERPKGSFSTLEIQRTEQGDSAMYLCASALGQRTEAFFGQGTRLTVV.